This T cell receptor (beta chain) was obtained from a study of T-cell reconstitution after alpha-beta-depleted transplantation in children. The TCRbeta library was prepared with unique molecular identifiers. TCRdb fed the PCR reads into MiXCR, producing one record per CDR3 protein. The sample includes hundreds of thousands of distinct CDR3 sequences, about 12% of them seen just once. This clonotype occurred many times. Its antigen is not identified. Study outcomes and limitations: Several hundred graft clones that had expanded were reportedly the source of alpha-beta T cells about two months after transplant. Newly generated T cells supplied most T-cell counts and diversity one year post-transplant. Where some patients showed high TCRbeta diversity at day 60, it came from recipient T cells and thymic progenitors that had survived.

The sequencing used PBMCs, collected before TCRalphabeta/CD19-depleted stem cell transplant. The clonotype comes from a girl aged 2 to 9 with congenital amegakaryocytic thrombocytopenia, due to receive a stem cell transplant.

The DNA for the CDR3 is TGTGCCAGCAGTTTTGGACAGTCGAACACTGAAGCTTTCTTT. This translates into CASSFGQSNTEAFF. The genes are TRBV12-3 or TRBV12-4 and TRBJ1-1, with a possible D match to TRBD1 (6 bases). V lost 3 bases to trimming and J lost 1 base, with 9 bases between them. The CDR3 spans 14 residues.